This T cell receptor beta chain came from a study of blood T cells in healthy people across ages. Sample-barcoded 5' priming and a J-beta primer mix drove a second PCR of about 7 to 11 cycles. The yield of each sample was at least 3 million CDR3-containing paired-end reads. TCRdb analysed the 5' RACE reads with MiXCR anew, one entry per CDR3 protein. The sample consists of 800,000 to 950,000 distinct CDR3 sequences, roughly 28% of them appearing once. V was shortened by 4 bases and J by 4 bases, with 14 bases between the two germline ends. The CDR3 extends over 15 amino acids. Germline values: CDR1 SGHDN, CDR2 FVKESK. This same sample was also part of a study on T cells of mothers and their children. That source notes: It was observed that no persistent microchimeric T cell clones could be detected.

Sequencing was done on a sample of blood. This TCR derives from a woman in her 40s in good health. J is TRBJ1-3 and V is TRBV14; no reliable D call. CDR3 in amino acids: CASSRRTNPGNTIYF. CDR3 in DNA: TGTGCCAGCAGCCGGCGCACGAACCCGGGAAACACCATATATTTT.